This TCR beta chain was captured in a study of vaccination effects on CD4 cells after COVID-19. Overall study: Researchers obtained post-vaccine samples at a median of 72 days past the second dose. Study observations and caveats: Long after vaccination, the clones induced by infection and by vaccine shrank markedly in size.

As concerns this clone: Its antigen is not known.

The data were produced by immunoSEQ multiplex PCR, yet TCRdb's version contains in-frame clones alone and is incomplete. Here the sample spans about 73,000 clones, less than 75% being singletons. The V gene's germline CDR1 is SGHRS and CDR2 YFSETQ. V was clipped by 7 bases and J by 1 base; unmatched bases: 6. The CDR3 has 14 residues. Following culture for under 12 days, CD4+ T cells were isolated. Participants were vaccinated with two doses of either the BNT162b2 or mRNA-1273 vaccine. No vaccinee had earlier SARS-CoV-2 infection, and nucleocapsid antibodies were negative. Cultures got half-medium changes with IL-2 on days 3 and 7.

Sequenced material: CD4+ T cells from PBMCs cultured without peptide, taken after COVID-19 vaccination. This chain connects TRBV5-1 to TRBJ2-3, with 7 bases matching TRBD2. The clonotype comes from a human donor who received a COVID-19 vaccine. For the CDR3, the DNA is TGCGCCAGCTTTATGGGGGGGGGCACAGATACGCAGTATTTT. Protein: CASFMGGGTDTQYF.